This record covers a single T cell receptor (beta chain). The naive CD8 subset, CD45RO-negative cells positively selected for CCR7, excluded terminally differentiated effector memory CD45RA+ cells. The data are from a study of shared clonotypes between healthy human individuals. Assay used: immunoSEQ multiplex PCR; TCRdb lists only in-frame clones, some missing. The top ten clones hold under 2% of a sample with about 2.1 million clones, approximately 94% of them seen once. Germline loops: CDR1 SGHRS, CDR2 YFSETQ. The CDR3 totals 14 residues. Trimming took 6 bases from V and 5 from J, leaving 15 bases between them.

The sequence came from a man between 18 and 35 years old in good health. Some clones in this sample may be carry-over from other donors' samples. The source material was naive CD8+ T cells from PBMCs. This rearrangement joins TRBV5-1 to TRBJ2-1, with no clear D. CDR3 coding DNA: TGCGCCAGCACCGACCTCATCTTTGACAATGAGCAGTTCTTC. It translates to CASTDLIFDNEQFF.